This T cell receptor beta chain was documented in a study of cytomegalovirus exposure and HLA in healthy donors. General study points: Only CMV serostatus was available as immune exposure information. Within an earlier analysis, most TCR beta V segments proved productive either about 87% or about 30% of the time. Many donors shared some public TCRs, even though most TCR sequences were rare. HLA restriction was apparent for most CMV-associated TCR beta chains in a later analysis.

Both 60 Vbeta primers and 13 Jbeta primers went into the PCR. Using immunoSEQ multiplex PCR, the repertoire was profiled, and TCRdb retains in-frame clones only, with some absent. The table has about 170,000 clones, 60% to 80% seen once; the top ten hold 6.3%. Concerning this clone itself: Its antigen is currently unknown.

The V end was cut by 2 bases, the J end by 5 bases, with 9 bases between. This CDR3 is 14 amino acids long. Germline CDR1 is LGHNA and CDR2 is YNFKEQ. The V gene is TRBV4-2, the J gene TRBJ2-2; possible D gene TRBD1, 6 bases. Sequenced input: PBMCs. The TCR originated in a man aged 35 to 55 in good health and CMV-seropositive. This CDR3 reads CASSQRGYTGELFF. The CDR3, as DNA: TGTGCCAGCAGCCAAAGGGGGTATACCGGGGAGCTGTTTTTT.